What follows are 19 T cell receptor beta chains derived from one specimen sequenced in a study of beta chain features in type 1 diabetes. As every portion of the isolated RNA was reverse transcribed, the sequencing read expressed TCRB transcripts. Produced via immunoSEQ multiplex PCR; TCRdb's table is partial and in-frame only. This table holds more than 85,000 clones, approximately 37% found once. Input material: stem cell memory CD4+ T cells from blood. The receptors here all came from a woman under 30 in good health.

This clone was seen a handful of times. The chain combines TRBV5-1 with TRBJ2-1, with TRBD2 matching 10 bases. Looked up from germline, CDR1 is SGHRS and CDR2 is YFSETQ. The CDR3 consists of 15 residues. The junction had 6 bases not matched to a gene; V was cut back by 0 bases and J by 9 bases. The CDR3: CASSLGLAGVLEQFF. The CDR3, as DNA: TGCGCCAGCAGCTTGGGTCTAGCGGGAGTCCTTGAGCAGTTCTTC.

J is TRBJ1-1 and V is TRBV30; 7 positions agree with TRBD1. Germline V CDR1 and CDR2: GTSNPN, SVGIG (reference sequence). CDR3 size: 15 residues. The junction had 8 bases not matched to a gene; V was cut back by 2 bases and J by 2 bases. CDR3 DNA: TGTGCCTGGAGTATTAGGGGGCAGGGAAACACTGAAGCTTTCTTT. Translated: CAWSIRGQGNTEAFF. The entire variable domain, with the rest obtained from reference TRBV30 and TRBJ1-1, is as follows: SQTIHQWPATLVQPVGSPLSLECTVEGTSNPNLYWYRQAAGRGLQLLFYSVGIGQISSEVPQNLSASRPQDRQFILSSKKLLLSDSGFYLCAWSIRGQGNTEAFFGQGTRLTVV.

The V call is TRBV5-4, the J call TRBJ2-7; 7 nucleotides align to TRBD2. CDR1 and CDR2 from the germline V gene are SGHNT and YYREEE (reference sequence). V was pared by 3 bases and J by 4 bases, with 13 bases of the junction left unmatched. CDR3 size: 16 residues. The CDR3 DNA sequence: TGTGCCAGCAGCTCCGGGACTACCCGGGAGCAATACGAGCAGTACTTC. The encoded protein is CASSSGTTREQYEQYF.

A single count supports this clone. The V gene is TRBV5-4, the J gene TRBJ2-7, with a possible D match to TRBD1 (5 bases). The germline V and J ends were trimmed by 2 bases and 7 bases, with 13 bases remaining between them. CDR1 and CDR2 (germline): SGHNT, YYREEE (reference sequence). This CDR3 has 13 amino acids. The CDR3 DNA reads TGTGCCAGCAGCTTTTTACCTCAGGGAGAGCAGTACTTC. This translates into CASSFLPQGEQYF.

A remark on this clone: An end of the junction does not agree with germline; a read error may underlie this. CDR3 loop: CATSPKAGSWGRRF. DNA for the CDR3: TGTGCCACCAGCCCCAAAGCGGGGAGTTGGGGACGGCGTTTT. The chain links TRBV15 to TRBJ1-5, with a tentative D call TRBD1 (5 bases). This CDR3 contains 14 residues. Germline CDR1 is LNHNV and CDR2 is YYDKDF (reference sequence).

The chain carries TRBV19 and TRBJ2-7, with 11 bases lining up with TRBD2. The CDR3 is 15 amino acids. The V segment lost 6 bases and the J segment 4 bases; nucleotides outside the gene matches: 8. Germline CDR1 reads LNHDA; CDR2 reads SQIVND (reference sequence). CDR3 DNA: TGTGCCAGTAGCCTACTTACTAGCGGGAGTTACGAGCAGTACTTC. It yields the protein CASSLLTSGSYEQYF.

The gene calls are TRBV18 and TRBJ1-4; possible D gene TRBD1, 6 bases. V was trimmed by 2 bases and J by 10 bases, leaving 8 bases between them. CDR3 length: 12 amino acids. Germline CDR1 and CDR2: KGHSH and LQKENI. In nucleotides, the CDR3 is TGTGCCAGCTCACCATTACAGGGAAAACTGTTTTTT. As protein: CASSPLQGKLFF.

This clone was seen only a few times. The chain carries TRBV4-3 and TRBJ2-7; 11 nucleotides match TRBD2. The ends lost 0 bases at V and 7 bases at J; junction bases unmatched: 8. The CDR3 spans 16 residues. Looked up from germline, CDR1 is LGHNA and CDR2 is YSLEER. The CDR3 sequence is CASSQDRLAGQIEQYF. In nucleotides, the CDR3 is TGCGCCAGCAGCCAAGACAGACTAGCGGGGCAGATAGAGCAGTACTTC.

J is TRBJ2-1 and V is TRBV6-5; D is ambiguous. V lost 3 bases, J lost 13 bases, and 13 bases lay in between. The CDR3 totals 12 residues. Germline V CDR1 and CDR2: MNHEY, SVGAGI. The CDR3 loop is CASSYVGGTQFF. The CDR3 DNA reads TGTGCCAGCAGTTATGTCGGCGGTACCCAGTTCTTC.

There are a few counts of this clone. This sequence joins TRBV5-1 and TRBJ2-7; 11 positions match TRBD2. J gave up 4 bases and V 2 bases, and 8 bases lay outside the gene matches. CDR3 size: 16 residues. The germline gives CDR1 SGHRS, CDR2 YFSETQ. CDR3 in amino acids: CASSFQPGLAVYEQYF. Here the CDR3 DNA reads TGCGCCAGCAGCTTTCAGCCGGGACTAGCGGTATACGAGCAGTACTTC.

This clone was found a few times. The rearrangement links TRBV5-1 to TRBJ2-7; 9 nucleotides line up with TRBD1. From germline, CDR1 is SGHRS and CDR2 YFSETQ. The CDR3 covers 14 residues. V dropped 5 bases and J dropped 7; count of bases not matched to a gene: 10. CDR3 nucleotides: TGCGCCAGCAGATCGACAGGACAGGGGAGAGAGCAGTACTTC. Translation gives CASRSTGQGREQYF.

This chain joins TRBV7-8 and TRBJ2-1; 12 nucleotides agree with TRBD2. The CDR3 is 18 amino acids. CDR1 SGHVS and CDR2 FQNEAQ come from the germline V gene. With 3 bases clipped from V and 0 bases from J, the junction kept 6 bases outside the gene matches. The DNA for the CDR3 is TGTGCCAGCAGCTTGCGGACTAGCGGGATAGCCTCCTACAATGAGCAGTTCTTC. This encodes CASSLRTSGIASYNEQFF.

The chain combines TRBV30 with TRBJ2-7; D possibly corresponds to TRBD1 (6 bases). The germline V gene encodes CDR1 GTSNPN and CDR2 SVGIG (reference sequence). V dropped 4 bases and J dropped 0 bases, with 10 bases sitting between them. CDR3 length: 13 residues. The CDR3 region is CAWTKQGSYEQYF. In nucleotides, the CDR3 is TGTGCCTGGACCAAACAGGGCTCCTACGAGCAGTACTTC.

This clone was picked up a small number of times. This chain connects TRBV9 to TRBJ2-2, with no clear D. Between the trimmed V and J ends, which lost 6 bases and 1 base, there was a span of 13 bases. Germline V gene lookup returns CDR1 SGDLS and CDR2 YYNGEE. The CDR3 spans 15 residues. The CDR3 DNA sequence: TGTGCCAGCACCCCGTCGGGTATGAACACCGGGGAGCTGTTTTTT. It encodes CASTPSGMNTGELFF.

This chain uses TRBV2 with TRBJ2-1; 14 nucleotides align to TRBD2. The CDR3 has 16 amino acids. Germline V CDR1 and CDR2: SNHLY, FYNNEI. Trimming took 7 bases from V and 9 from J; bases not matched to a gene: 11. The CDR3 is CASIAGLAGGYGEQFF. As DNA, the CDR3 is TGTGCCAGCATCGCCGGACTAGCGGGAGGATATGGTGAGCAGTTCTTC. Complete variable domain (other parts from reference TRBV2 and TRBJ2-1): EPEVTQTPSHQVTQMGQEVILRCVPISNHLYFYWYRQILGQKVEFLVSFYNNEISEKSEIFDDQFSVERPDGSNFTLKIRSTKLEDSAMYFCASIAGLAGGYGEQFFGPGTRLTVL.

The chain links TRBV5-4 to TRBJ2-2; D remains unclear. The CDR3 contains 15 residues. Trimming pared 8 bases from V and 0 bases from J, leaving 14 bases between. The V gene's germline CDR1 is SGHNT and CDR2 YYREEE (reference sequence). The chain's CDR3 is CARPPARSNTGELFF. Written as DNA, the CDR3 is TGTGCCAGACCACCCGCCAGGTCGAACACCGGGGAGCTGTTTTTT.

The sample holds a few counts of this clone. This chain connects TRBV7-2 to TRBJ2-4; TRBD2 might be the D (6 bases). Germline V lookup: CDR1 SGHTA, CDR2 FQGNSA. Between the trimmed V and J ends, which lost 5 bases and 8 bases, there was a span of 7 bases. This CDR3 is built from 11 residues. This CDR3 reads CASSQRDIQYF. CDR3 nucleotide sequence: TGTGCCAGCAGCCAGCGGGACATTCAGTACTTC. Together with reference TRBV7-2 and TRBJ2-4, the CDR3 gives the full variable domain: GAGVSQSPSNKVTEKGKDVELRCDPISGHTALYWYRQSLGQGLEFLIYFQGNSAPDKSGLPSDRFSAERTGGSVSTLTIQRTQQEDSAVYLCASSQRDIQYFGAGTRLSVL.

This sequence joins TRBV6-5 and TRBJ1-2; TRBD1 is a possible D gene (5 bases). Per the germline V gene, CDR1 is MNHEY and CDR2 is SVGAGI. The CDR3 is 15 residues long. V lost 3 bases and J 1 base, leaving 12 bases between the germline ends. CDR3 protein: CASSYGGGGNYGYTF. The CDR3 region has the DNA TGTGCCAGCAGTTATGGGGGGGGTGGTAACTATGGCTACACCTTC.

This chain connects TRBV5-1 to TRBJ2-7; tentatively, D is TRBD2 (6 bases). This CDR3 comprises 16 residues. With 1 base removed from V and 3 bases from J, the gap between germline ends came to 17 bases. Germline V lookup: CDR1 SGHRS, CDR2 YFSETQ. The CDR3 protein is CASSLLGGTGVYEQYF. CDR3 sequence (DNA): TGCGCCAGCAGCTTGTTGGGCGGGACGGGGGTCTACGAGCAGTACTTC.